A single count supports the clone carrying this TCR beta chain. The sample is drawn from a study of T cell changes during pregnancy in multiple sclerosis. V lost 4 bases, J lost 2 bases, and 13 bases lay in between. The CDR3 spans 15 residues. Germline V gives CDR1 SGHDN, CDR2 FVKESK. Method: immunoSEQ multiplex PCR; TCRdb's copy keeps in-frame clones and lacks some. Of about 4,000 clones in the sample, about nine tenths are singletons; the top ten hold under 20%. The TCR originated in a female donor in good health, enrolled as a control in a pregnancy study. This sequence joins TRBV14 and TRBJ2-3; the D gene is possibly TRBD2 (6 bases). The specimen was CD8+ T cells from peripheral blood mononuclear cells, collected in the first trimester of pregnancy. The DNA of the CDR3 is TGTGCCAGCAGCCCCGGGACTCCGATCACAGATACGCAGTATTTT. Translating gives CASSPGTPITDTQYF.